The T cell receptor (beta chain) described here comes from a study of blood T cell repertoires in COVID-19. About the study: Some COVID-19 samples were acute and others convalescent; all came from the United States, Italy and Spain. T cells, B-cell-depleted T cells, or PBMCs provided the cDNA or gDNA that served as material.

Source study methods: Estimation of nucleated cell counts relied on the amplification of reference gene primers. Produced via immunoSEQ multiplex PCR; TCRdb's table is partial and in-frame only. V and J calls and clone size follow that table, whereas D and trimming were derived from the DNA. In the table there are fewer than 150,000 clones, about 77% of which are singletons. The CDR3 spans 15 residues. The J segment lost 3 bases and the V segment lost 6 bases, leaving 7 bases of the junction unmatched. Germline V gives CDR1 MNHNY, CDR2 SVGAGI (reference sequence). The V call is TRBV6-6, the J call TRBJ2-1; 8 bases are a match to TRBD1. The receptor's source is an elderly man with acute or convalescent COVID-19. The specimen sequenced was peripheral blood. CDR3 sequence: CASRSGTGFYNEQFF. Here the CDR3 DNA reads TGTGCCAGCAGATCCGGGACAGGTTTCTACAATGAGCAGTTCTTC.